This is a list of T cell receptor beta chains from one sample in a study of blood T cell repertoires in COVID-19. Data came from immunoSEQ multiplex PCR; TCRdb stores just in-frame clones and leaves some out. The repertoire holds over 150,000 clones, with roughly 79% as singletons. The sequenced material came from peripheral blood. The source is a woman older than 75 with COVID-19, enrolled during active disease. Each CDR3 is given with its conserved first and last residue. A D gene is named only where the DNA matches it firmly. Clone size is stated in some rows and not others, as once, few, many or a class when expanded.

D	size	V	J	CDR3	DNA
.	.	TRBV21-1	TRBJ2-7	CASSKEGGDSYEQYF	TGTGCCAGCAGCAAAGAAGGAGGGGACTCCTACGAGCAGTACTTC
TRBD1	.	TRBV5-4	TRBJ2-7	CASSLWQGASEQYF	TGTGCCAGCAGCTTGTGGCAGGGGGCGAGCGAGCAGTACTTC
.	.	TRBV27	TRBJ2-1	CASSPDPGQSYNEQFF	TGTGCCAGCAGCCCCGATCCCGGACAGTCCTACAATGAGCAGTTCTTC
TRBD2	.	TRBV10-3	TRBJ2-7	CAITSGLASTYEQYF	TGTGCCATCACCTCCGGACTAGCGAGTACCTACGAGCAGTACTTC
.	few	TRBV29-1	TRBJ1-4	CSAGDRRGKLFF	TGCAGCGCAGGGGACCGGAGGGGAAAACTGTTTTTT
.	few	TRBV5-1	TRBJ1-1	CASSFTGQNINTEAFF	TGCGCCAGCAGCTTTACAGGACAGAACATTAACACTGAAGCTTTCTTT
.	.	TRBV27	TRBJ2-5	CASSSLGGRETQYF	TGTGCCAGCAGTTCGCTAGGTGGCCGCGAGACCCAGTACTTC
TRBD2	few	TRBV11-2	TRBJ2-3	CASSPRIPGLAGLDTQYF	TGTGCCAGCAGCCCAAGGATACCGGGACTAGCGGGACTTGATACGCAGTATTTT
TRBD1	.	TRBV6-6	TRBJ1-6	CASSSTGALHF	TGTGCCAGCAGTTCGACAGGGGCCCTCCACTTT
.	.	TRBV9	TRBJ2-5	CASSVGARETQYF	TGTGCCAGCAGCGTAGGGGCCAGAGAGACCCAGTACTTC
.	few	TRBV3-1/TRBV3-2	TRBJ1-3	CASSQPRGVVGNTIYF	TGTGCCAGCAGCCAGCCGCGGGGGGTGGTTGGAAACACCATATATTTT
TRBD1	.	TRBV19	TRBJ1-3	CASSSGGADSGNTIYF	TGTGCCAGTAGTTCAGGGGGCGCAGACTCTGGAAACACCATATATTTT
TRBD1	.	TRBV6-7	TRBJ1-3	CASSRQGMKAGNTIYF	TGTGCCAGCAGCCGACAGGGAATGAAGGCTGGAAACACCATATATTTT
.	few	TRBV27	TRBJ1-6	CASGTTPSSPLHF	TGTGCCTCCGGGACTACCCCAAGTTCACCCCTCCACTTT
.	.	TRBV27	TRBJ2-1	CASSSFRDSRRNEQFF	TGTGCCAGCAGTTCCTTCAGGGACTCTCGCCGCAATGAGCAGTTCTTC
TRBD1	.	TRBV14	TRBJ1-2	CASSQGGRGPEGYTF	TGTGCCAGCAGCCAAGGGGGCAGGGGGCCAGAAGGCTACACCTTC
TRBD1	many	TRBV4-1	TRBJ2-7	CASSKRQGPYEQYF	TGCGCCAGCAGCAAACGACAGGGCCCCTACGAGCAGTACTTC
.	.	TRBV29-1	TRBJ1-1	CSVEEMEGIEAFF	TGCAGCGTTGAAGAAATGGAGGGAATTGAAGCTTTCTTT
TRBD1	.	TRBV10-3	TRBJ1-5	CAISDRQGSNQPQHF	TGTGCCATCAGTGACCGACAGGGAAGCAATCAGCCCCAGCATTTT
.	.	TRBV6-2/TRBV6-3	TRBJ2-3	CASSYSAVGRGSDTQYF	TGTGCCAGCAGTTACTCCGCGGTAGGGAGGGGGAGTGATACGCAGTATTTT
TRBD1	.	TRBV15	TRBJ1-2	CATSRRQGGYGYTF	TGTGCCACCAGCAGACGACAGGGGGGCTATGGCTACACCTTC
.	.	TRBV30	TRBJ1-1	CAWSVQMNTEAFF	TGTGCCTGGAGTGTACAAATGAACACTGAAGCTTTCTTT
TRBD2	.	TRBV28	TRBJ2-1	CASHRSGRVDEQFF	TGTGCCTCCCACCGTAGCGGGAGGGTAGATGAGCAGTTCTTC
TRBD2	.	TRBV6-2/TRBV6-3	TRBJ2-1	CASSKRGLAGFNEQFF	TGTGCCAGCAGTAAAAGGGGACTAGCGGGATTCAATGAGCAGTTCTTC
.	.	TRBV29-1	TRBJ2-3	CSVVGLGGTDTQYF	TGCAGCGTTGTAGGGCTCGGGGGCACAGATACGCAGTATTTT
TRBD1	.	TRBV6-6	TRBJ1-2	CASSYSVGQGASRYTF	TGTGCCAGCAGTTACTCGGTGGGACAGGGGGCTAGTCGCTACACCTTC
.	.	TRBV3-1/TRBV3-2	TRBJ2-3	CASSDFTDTQYF	TGTGCCAGCAGCGACTTCACAGATACGCAGTATTTT